A single sample gave rise to the 21 T cell receptor beta chains below, sequenced in a study of blood T cell repertoires in COVID-19. Clones were read by immunoSEQ multiplex PCR, and TCRdb kept only the in-frame ones, dropping some. Of hundreds of thousands of clones in the sample, roughly 85% were seen once. Sequenced sample: peripheral blood. The receptors derive from a human donor in a cohort sampled during active COVID-19.

This clone has a single count. This chain joins TRBV19 and TRBJ2-2; 7 bases match TRBD1. The J segment lost 1 base and the V segment lost 6 bases, leaving 8 bases of the junction unmatched. Per germline, CDR1 LNHDA and CDR2 SQIVND (reference sequence). The CDR3 length is 16 residues. CDR3 loop: CASREDGTVNTGELFF. Written as DNA, the CDR3 is TGTGCCAGTAGAGAAGACGGGACAGTGAACACCGGGGAGCTGTTTTTT.

Comments on this clone: At one end, the junction sequence differs from germline, possibly due to a read error. Other nucleotide sequences in the sample specify the same CDR3. The chain's CDR3 is CASSVAGGNTGELFF. The CDR3 nucleotides read TGTGCCAGCAGTGTAGCAGGGGGGAACACCGGGGAGCTGTTTTTT. The chain links TRBV9 to TRBJ2-2, with 7 bases lining up with TRBD1. CDR1 and CDR2 from the germline V gene are SGDLS and YYNGEE. The CDR3 totals 15 residues.

V is TRBV19 and J is TRBJ2-3; D perhaps matches TRBD2 (5 bases). Trimming stripped 9 bases from V and 0 bases from J, with 19 bases between. The CDR3 length is 16 residues. CDR1 LNHDA and CDR2 SQIVND come from the germline V gene (reference sequence). CDR3 DNA sequence: TGTGCCAGCTCGCGTATCGAGGGATCTAGCACAGATACGCAGTATTTT. Translated, it gives CASSRIEGSSTDTQYF.

J is TRBJ1-2 and V is TRBV10-3; no firm D call. The V and J ends lost 2 bases and 4 bases respectively, with 5 bases between them. Germline assignment: CDR1 ENHRY and CDR2 SYGVKD. The CDR3 spans 12 residues. CDR3 residues: CAISEDIYGYTF. In DNA form, the CDR3 reads TGTGCCATCAGTGAGGACATCTATGGCTACACCTTC.

The chain has TRBV18 and TRBJ1-4; no firm D call. The V gene's germline CDR1 is KGHSH and CDR2 LQKENI. The CDR3 sequence is 15 residues long. The V gene lost 4 bases and the J gene lost 5 bases, with 14 bases spanning the gap. The CDR3 DNA reads as TGTGCCAGCTCACAACCTGGGCCGCTAAATGAAAAACTGTTTTTT. It is translated as CASSQPGPLNEKLFF.

The rearrangement uses TRBV7-2 and TRBJ2-5; D gene ambiguous. CDR1 and CDR2 (germline): SGHTA, FQGNSA. CDR3 length: 13 amino acids. The V gene lost 1 base and the J gene lost 5 bases, with 8 bases spanning the gap. CDR3 amino acids: CASSLGADETQYF. The CDR3 region has the DNA TGTGCCAGCAGCTTAGGGGCCGATGAGACCCAGTACTTC.

This clone showed up just a few times. The chain carries TRBV27 and TRBJ1-5; 9 bases fit TRBD1. The CDR3 loop spans 16 amino acids. In germline, CDR1 is MNHEY, CDR2 SMNVEV (reference sequence). V lost 5 bases and J lost 5; bases outside the gene matches: 10. The CDR3 here is CASSPHTGGGYQPQHF. The CDR3 nucleotides read TGTGCCAGCAGTCCGCACACAGGGGGCGGTTATCAGCCCCAGCATTTT.

The CDR3 reads CATSRGTSTDTQYF. The CDR3 DNA follows: TGTGCCACCAGCAGAGGGACAAGCACAGATACGCAGTATTTT. The chain employs TRBV15 and TRBJ2-3; tentatively, D is TRBD1 (5 bases). Germline loops: CDR1 LNHNV, CDR2 YYDKDF (reference sequence). With 1 base removed from V and 0 bases from J, the gap between germline ends came to 5 bases. This CDR3 has 14 amino acids.

The chain employs TRBV7-9 and TRBJ1-5, with 10 bases fitting TRBD1. Germline CDR1 SEHNR, CDR2 FQNEAQ (reference sequence). The CDR3 spans 16 residues. The V gene end was trimmed by 5 bases and the J gene end by 9 bases; junction bases not matched to a gene: 13. Here the CDR3 reads CASSRAGTGAHGPQHF. DNA for the CDR3: TGTGCCAGCAGCCGCGCCGGGACAGGGGCTCACGGGCCCCAGCATTTT.

The chain combines TRBV2 with TRBJ1-4; 9 nucleotides agree with TRBD1. Losses at the gene ends were 6 bases for V and 1 base for J; bases not matched to a gene: 3. The germline CDR1 and CDR2 sequences are SNHLY and FYNNEI. This CDR3 has 15 residues. Here the CDR3 reads CASRSDRGTNEKLFF. As DNA, the CDR3 is TGTGCCAGCAGATCGGACAGGGGAACTAATGAAAAACTGTTTTTT.

The gene calls are TRBV2 and TRBJ1-2; D may be TRBD1 (5 bases). V was trimmed by 6 bases and J by 7 bases, leaving 9 bases between them. Germline V CDR1 and CDR2: SNHLY, FYNNEI. This CDR3 is 11 amino acids long. CDR3 in DNA: TGTGCCAGCAGGGGCGGGGGTGGCTACACCTTC. It yields the protein CASRGGGGYTF.

V and J are TRBV6-5 and TRBJ1-1; TRBD1 might be the D (6 bases). The germline gives CDR1 MNHEY, CDR2 SVGAGI. With 6 bases removed from V and 4 bases from J, the gap between germline ends came to 15 bases. The CDR3 consists of 14 residues. The CDR3 reads CASSRTGSSTEAFF. The DNA of the CDR3 is TGTGCCAGCAGCCGCACAGGGAGTAGCACTGAAGCTTTCTTT.

The chain joins TRBV14 to TRBJ1-6; 7 bases are a match to TRBD1. This CDR3 region has 15 residues. Unmatched junction bases numbered 9, after V lost 4 bases and J lost 9 bases. Germline lookup yields CDR1 SGHDN and CDR2 FVKESK. This CDR3 is CASSLDRAGRSPLHF. The CDR3 DNA reads TGTGCCAGCAGCCTCGACAGGGCGGGTCGTTCACCCCTCCACTTT.

This clone was recorded only once. This chain joins TRBV19 and TRBJ1-1, with 9 bases lining up with TRBD1. V dropped 7 bases and J dropped 5; count of bases not matched to a gene: 14. The germline V gene has CDR1 LNHDA and CDR2 SQIVND (reference sequence). This CDR3 region has 16 residues. The CDR3 DNA is TGTGCCAGTAAAGCCAGGACAGGGGAGGGCAGAACTGAAGCTTTCTTT. Translating it yields CASKARTGEGRTEAFF.

This clone has a single count. The chain has TRBV10-3 and TRBJ2-2; D is possibly TRBD1 (6 bases). The CDR3 is made up of 14 amino acids. CDR1 and CDR2 from the germline V gene are ENHRY and SYGVKD. Trimming shortened V by 5 bases and J by 5 bases, and 12 bases separated the two germline ends. CDR3 sequence: CAISLLGTTGELFF. The CDR3 DNA reads as TGTGCCATCAGTCTCTTAGGGACAACCGGGGAGCTGTTTTTT.

V usage is TRBV7-9 and J usage is TRBJ2-7, with D maybe TRBD1 (6 bases). The CDR3 is made up of 14 amino acids. Trimming removed 6 bases from V and 2 bases from J, with 14 bases in between. CDR1 and CDR2 from the germline V gene are SEHNR and FQNEAQ (reference sequence). The CDR3 here is CASSSGGQTYEQYF. CDR3 in DNA: TGTGCCAGCAGTTCCGGCGGACAGACCTACGAGCAGTACTTC. Supplemented by reference TRBV7-9 and TRBJ2-7, the full variable domain reads DTGVSQNPRHKITKRGQNVTFRCDPISEHNRLYWYRQTLGQGPEFLTYFQNEAQLEKSRLLSDRFSAERPKGSFSTLEIQRTEQGDSAMYLCASSSGGQTYEQYFGPGTRLTVT.

This clone was seen once. The chain combines TRBV4-1 with TRBJ1-6; possibly TRBD1 for D (6 bases). Germline CDR1 is MGHRA and CDR2 is YSYEKL. V was clipped by 1 base and J by 10 bases, with 11 bases between them. There are 14 residues in the CDR3. CDR3 nucleotide sequence: TGCGCCAGCAGCCAAGGAGGGGGTTCCTCACCCCTCCACTTT. This codes for CASSQGGGSSPLHF.

This clone showed up just once. V and J are TRBV6-5 and TRBJ2-7, with 8 bases identical to TRBD1. The J segment lost 7 bases and the V segment lost 2 bases, leaving 10 bases of the junction unmatched. CDR1 and CDR2 from the germline V gene are MNHEY and SVGAGI. CDR3 length equals 15 residues. CDR3 in amino acids: CASSYLLGGQAEQYF. In nucleotides, the CDR3 is TGTGCCAGCAGTTACCTTCTGGGGGGACAGGCGGAGCAGTACTTC.

The rearrangement joins TRBV19 to TRBJ1-1; D perhaps matches TRBD1 (5 bases). The germline gives CDR1 LNHDA, CDR2 SQIVND (reference sequence). V lost 5 bases, J lost 4 bases, and 20 bases lay in between. The CDR3 spans 16 residues. The CDR3 bases are TGTGCCAGTAGTTTTATTTTGGGCAGGGTCGGCACTGAAGCTTTCTTT. Translation: CASSFILGRVGTEAFF. The variable domain in full, completed from reference TRBV19 and TRBJ1-1, reads DGGITQSPKYLFRKEGQNVTLSCEQNLNHDAMYWYRQDPGQGLRLIYYSQIVNDFQKGDIAEGYSVSREKKESFPLTVTSAQKNPTAFYLCASSFILGRVGTEAFFGQGTRLTVV.

This chain joins TRBV7-9 and TRBJ1-6; 10 bases map to TRBD1. The CDR3 runs 17 residues. The junction had 8 bases not matched to a gene; V was cut back by 0 bases and J by 9 bases. Germline lookup yields CDR1 SEHNR and CDR2 FQNEAQ (reference sequence). The CDR3, as DNA: TGTGCCAGCAGCTTAGCGGAAACCGGGACAGGGGCTTCACCCCTCCACTTT. Residues: CASSLAETGTGASPLHF. The whole variable domain, remainder taken from reference TRBV7-9 and TRBJ1-6, is DTGVSQNPRHKITKRGQNVTFRCDPISEHNRLYWYRQTLGQGPEFLTYFQNEAQLEKSRLLSDRFSAERPKGSFSTLEIQRTEQGDSAMYLCASSLAETGTGASPLHFGNGTRLTVT.

V gene TRBV7-2 combines with J gene TRBJ2-5; D perhaps matches TRBD2 (5 bases). The V end was cut by 6 bases, the J end by 4 bases, with 21 bases between. The CDR3 is made up of 16 amino acids. Germline V lookup: CDR1 SGHTA, CDR2 FQGNSA. In nucleotides, the CDR3 is TGTGCCAGCAGTCACCTCCGAGGGTCCCCTAGAGAGACCCAGTACTTC. Its translation: CASSHLRGSPRETQYF.